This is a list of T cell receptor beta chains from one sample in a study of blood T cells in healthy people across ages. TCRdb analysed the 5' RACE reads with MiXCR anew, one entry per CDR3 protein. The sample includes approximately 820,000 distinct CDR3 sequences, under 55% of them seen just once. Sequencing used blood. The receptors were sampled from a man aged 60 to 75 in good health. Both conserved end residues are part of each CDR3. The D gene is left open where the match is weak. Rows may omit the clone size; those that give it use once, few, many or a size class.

CDR3nt: TGCAGTGCTAGAGATTTCCGGCTGAACACTGAAGCTTTCTTT; CDR3aa: CSARDFRLNTEAFF; j_gene: TRBJ1-1; d_gene: -; v_gene: TRBV20-1; abundance: -; len: 14
CDR3nt: TGCAGTGCCGACAGGAGACTCTACGAGCAGTACTTC; CDR3aa: CSADRRLYEQYF; j_gene: TRBJ2-7; d_gene: -; v_gene: TRBV20-1; abundance: many; len: 12
CDR3nt: TGTGCCAGCAGCCCCCGAGGAAGGGGCCACTCCTACGAGCAGTACTTC; CDR3aa: CASSPRGRGHSYEQYF; j_gene: TRBJ2-7; d_gene: -; v_gene: TRBV3-1; abundance: few; len: 16
CDR3nt: TGTGCCAGCAGCGATCCAGGAGCAGCATCCTACGAGCAGTACTTC; CDR3aa: CASSDPGAASYEQYF; j_gene: TRBJ2-7; d_gene: -; v_gene: TRBV27; abundance: few; len: 15
CDR3nt: TGTGCCATCAGTAGACAGGGGTTTAATTCACCCCTCCACTTT; CDR3aa: CAISRQGFNSPLHF; j_gene: TRBJ1-6; d_gene: TRBD1; v_gene: TRBV10-3; abundance: -; len: 14
CDR3nt: TGTGCCACCGCACCGGGACAGGGTGCCTGCGAGCAGTACTTC; CDR3aa: CATAPGQGACEQYF; j_gene: TRBJ2-7; d_gene: TRBD1; v_gene: TRBV28; abundance: -; len: 14
CDR3nt: TGTGCCAGTAGTCCCCGGGACAGGGTGTATTCACCCCTCCACTTT; CDR3aa: CASSPRDRVYSPLHF; j_gene: TRBJ1-6; d_gene: TRBD1; v_gene: TRBV19; abundance: -; len: 15
CDR3nt: TGTGTCAGCCTAGGACTAGCGGGTAATGAGCAGTTCTTC; CDR3aa: CVSLGLAGNEQFF; j_gene: TRBJ2-1; d_gene: TRBD2; v_gene: TRBV25-1; abundance: -; len: 13
CDR3nt: TGTGCCAGCAGCTACAGGGATGAGGACACTGAAGCTTTCTTT; CDR3aa: CASSYRDEDTEAFF; j_gene: TRBJ1-1; d_gene: -; v_gene: TRBV7-6; abundance: -; len: 14
CDR3nt: TGTGCCAGCAGCCCGGGGGCTAACGAGCAGTTCTTC; CDR3aa: CASSPGANEQFF; j_gene: TRBJ2-1; d_gene: -; v_gene: TRBV18; abundance: many; len: 12
CDR3nt: TGTGCCAGCAGTGATGGCCAGCCCCAGCATTTT; CDR3aa: CASSDGQPQHF; j_gene: TRBJ1-5; d_gene: -; v_gene: TRBV6-1; abundance: -; len: 11
CDR3nt: TGTGCCAGCAGCCAAGACGGAACGGGCTTAAATGGCTACACCTTC; CDR3aa: CASSQDGTGLNGYTF; j_gene: TRBJ1-2; d_gene: -; v_gene: TRBV3-1; abundance: -; len: 15
CDR3nt: TGCGCCAGCAGCCAAGATCACAGGGCTGGGGCCAACGTCCTGACTTTC; CDR3aa: CASSQDHRAGANVLTF; j_gene: TRBJ2-6; d_gene: -; v_gene: TRBV4-3; abundance: few; len: 16
CDR3nt: TGTGCCAGCAGCTCTCCGGGACAGTCCTACGAGCAGTACTTC; CDR3aa: CASSSPGQSYEQYF; j_gene: TRBJ2-7; d_gene: TRBD1; v_gene: TRBV7-9; abundance: few; len: 14
CDR3nt: TGTGCCAGCAGTCCGTATTCGGGACGGCACAATGAGCAGTTCTTC; CDR3aa: CASSPYSGRHNEQFF; j_gene: TRBJ2-1; d_gene: -; v_gene: TRBV12-3/TRBV12-4; abundance: -; len: 15
CDR3nt: TGTGCCAGCAGCTCGGGTCACTACAATGAGCAGTTCTTC; CDR3aa: CASSSGHYNEQFF; j_gene: TRBJ2-1; d_gene: -; v_gene: TRBV5-6; abundance: few; len: 13
CDR3nt: TGTGCCATCAGTGACGTCGGCTGGGAGAACACTGAAGCTTTCTTT; CDR3aa: CAISDVGWENTEAFF; j_gene: TRBJ1-1; d_gene: -; v_gene: TRBV10-3; abundance: -; len: 15
CDR3nt: TGTGCCAGCAGTGAACGGTATACCTACAGTGAGCAGTTCTTC; CDR3aa: CASSERYTYSEQFF; j_gene: TRBJ2-1; d_gene: -; v_gene: TRBV2; abundance: once; len: 14
CDR3nt: TGCAGTGCTTTGGGGGGCCCTTACTCCTACAATGAGCAGTTCTTC; CDR3aa: CSALGGPYSYNEQFF; j_gene: TRBJ2-1; d_gene: -; v_gene: TRBV20-1; abundance: -; len: 15
CDR3nt: TGCAGTGCTCCACGGGAGGGGAACCCCTATAATTCACCCCTCCACTTT; CDR3aa: CSAPREGNPYNSPLHF; j_gene: TRBJ1-6; d_gene: -; v_gene: TRBV20-1; abundance: -; len: 16
CDR3nt: TGTGCCAGCAGTTTCAGGCTAGCGGGGCCTAGCTCCTACAATGAGCAGTTCTTC; CDR3aa: CASSFRLAGPSSYNEQFF; j_gene: TRBJ2-1; d_gene: TRBD2; v_gene: TRBV12-3/TRBV12-4; abundance: -; len: 18
CDR3nt: TGTGCCAGCAGCTTGGCCCCGTTCGCGCGGGGGAAGGCCGGGGAGCTGTTTTTT; CDR3aa: CASSLAPFARGKAGELFF; j_gene: TRBJ2-2; d_gene: TRBD2; v_gene: TRBV7-2; abundance: once; len: 18
CDR3nt: TGTGCCAGCAGCGACCTCGGGCGGACGGGGTACGAGCAGTACTTC; CDR3aa: CASSDLGRTGYEQYF; j_gene: TRBJ2-7; d_gene: -; v_gene: TRBV6-5; abundance: few; len: 15
CDR3nt: TGCAGTGCTAGCGGGGGGTACGAGCAGTTCTTC; CDR3aa: CSASGGYEQFF; j_gene: TRBJ2-1; d_gene: TRBD2; v_gene: TRBV20-1; abundance: -; len: 11
CDR3nt: TGTGCCAGCAGCCACCCAACGACAGGGGCCTACGAGCAGTACTTC; CDR3aa: CASSHPTTGAYEQYF; j_gene: TRBJ2-7; d_gene: TRBD1; v_gene: TRBV11-3; abundance: -; len: 15
CDR3nt: TGTGCCAGCAGCTTGGGACAGGCCACAGTGGTGGATGGCTACACCTTC; CDR3aa: CASSLGQATVVDGYTF; j_gene: TRBJ1-2; d_gene: -; v_gene: TRBV5-5; abundance: -; len: 16
CDR3nt: TGTGCCAGCAGTTACTTCGGGGGAACTGTGGCCAACGTCCTGACTTTC; CDR3aa: CASSYFGGTVANVLTF; j_gene: TRBJ2-6; d_gene: -; v_gene: TRBV6-6; abundance: -; len: 16
CDR3nt: TGCGCCAGCAGCCCGGACGCAACTAATGAAAAACTGTTTTTT; CDR3aa: CASSPDATNEKLFF; j_gene: TRBJ1-4; d_gene: -; v_gene: TRBV4-3; abundance: few; len: 14
CDR3nt: TGTGCCAGCAGGCAAATCGACGGGACCCAGTACTTC; CDR3aa: CASRQIDGTQYF; j_gene: TRBJ2-5; d_gene: -; v_gene: TRBV12-3/TRBV12-4; abundance: -; len: 12
CDR3nt: TGTGCCAGCAGGGGCGTACCGGGACGCCTGAACACTGAAGCTTTCTTT; CDR3aa: CASRGVPGRLNTEAFF; j_gene: TRBJ1-1; d_gene: -; v_gene: TRBV6-2/TRBV6-3; abundance: few; len: 16
CDR3nt: TGTGCCAGCAGCTCGAGGACCCGCCGTCGATACGAGCAGTACTTC; CDR3aa: CASSSRTRRRYEQYF; j_gene: TRBJ2-7; d_gene: -; v_gene: TRBV13; abundance: once; len: 15
CDR3nt: TGTGCCAGCAGCGTAGTTAGACAAGAGACCCAGTACTTC; CDR3aa: CASSVVRQETQYF; j_gene: TRBJ2-5; d_gene: -; v_gene: TRBV7-2; abundance: few; len: 13
CDR3nt: TGTGCCAGCAGTAAAGCGGCAGGATTAGCAGGGAAGACCCAGTACTTC; CDR3aa: CASSKAAGLAGKTQYF; j_gene: TRBJ2-5; d_gene: -; v_gene: TRBV12-3/TRBV12-4; abundance: -; len: 16
CDR3nt: TGCAGTGCTCTCGGAAATGAGCAGTACTTC; CDR3aa: CSALGNEQYF; j_gene: TRBJ2-5; d_gene: -; v_gene: TRBV20-1; abundance: -; len: 10
CDR3nt: TGTGCCAGCAGGGGACAGGGGGCCGGCAATGAGCAGTTCTTC; CDR3aa: CASRGQGAGNEQFF; j_gene: TRBJ2-1; d_gene: TRBD1; v_gene: TRBV12-3/TRBV12-4; abundance: -; len: 14
CDR3nt: TGTGCCAGCAGCTTAGCTTCTCCGGGAAGTTCGAATGGCTACACCTTC; CDR3aa: CASSLASPGSSNGYTF; j_gene: TRBJ1-2; d_gene: -; v_gene: TRBV7-8; abundance: few; len: 16
CDR3nt: TGTGCCAGCAGCTTAGAGGACAGGGCCGGGCAGTACTTC; CDR3aa: CASSLEDRAGQYF; j_gene: TRBJ2-7; d_gene: TRBD1; v_gene: TRBV7-2; abundance: -; len: 13
CDR3nt: TGCAGTGCTAGGGGGGGGGCCAACGTCCTGACTTTC; CDR3aa: CSARGGANVLTF; j_gene: TRBJ2-6; d_gene: -; v_gene: TRBV20-1; abundance: few; len: 12
CDR3nt: TGTGCCAGCAGTGATGTGGGGTACAGCGGGTACTTC; CDR3aa: CASSDVGYSGYF; j_gene: TRBJ2-7; d_gene: -; v_gene: TRBV6-1; abundance: -; len: 12
CDR3nt: TGCGCCAGCAGCGGGAGCGGGGAGACCCAGTACTTC; CDR3aa: CASSGSGETQYF; j_gene: TRBJ2-5; d_gene: -; v_gene: TRBV5-1; abundance: -; len: 12
CDR3nt: TGCAGCGTTCTACAGACTGCTACGCAGTATTTT; CDR3aa: CSVLQTATQYF; j_gene: TRBJ2-3; d_gene: -; v_gene: TRBV29-1; abundance: few; len: 11
CDR3nt: TGTGCCTGGAGTGCGGACCTGAACACTGAAGCTTTCTTT; CDR3aa: CAWSADLNTEAFF; j_gene: TRBJ1-1; d_gene: -; v_gene: TRBV30; abundance: once; len: 13
CDR3nt: TGTGCCAGCAGCCTGGACAGGGGGTTCGGAAAACTGTTTTTT; CDR3aa: CASSLDRGFGKLFF; j_gene: TRBJ1-4; d_gene: TRBD1; v_gene: TRBV3-1; abundance: -; len: 14
CDR3nt: TGTGCCAGCAGTTATGATAGGAAAGAGACCCAGTACTTC; CDR3aa: CASSYDRKETQYF; j_gene: TRBJ2-5; d_gene: -; v_gene: TRBV6-5; abundance: few; len: 13
CDR3nt: TGTGCCAGCAGCACAGTGGCAGGGGATATCGCGGGCTATGGCTACACCTTC; CDR3aa: CASSTVAGDIAGYGYTF; j_gene: TRBJ1-2; d_gene: -; v_gene: TRBV7-9; abundance: few; len: 17
CDR3nt: TGCAGTGCTAGACAGACAGGGGGCTCTGATGGCTACACCTTC; CDR3aa: CSARQTGGSDGYTF; j_gene: TRBJ1-2; d_gene: TRBD1; v_gene: TRBV20-1; abundance: -; len: 14
CDR3nt: TGCAGCGTTGAAACGGACAGGGGGCTAACAGATACGCAGTATTTT; CDR3aa: CSVETDRGLTDTQYF; j_gene: TRBJ2-3; d_gene: TRBD1; v_gene: TRBV29-1; abundance: few; len: 15
CDR3nt: TGCGCCAGCAGCCCCCTTGGGGGGGGTCTTGAAAAACTGTTTTTT; CDR3aa: CASSPLGGGLEKLFF; j_gene: TRBJ1-4; d_gene: -; v_gene: TRBV4-1; abundance: -; len: 15
CDR3nt: TGTGCCAGCAGCCAATATGGACAGCTTAACTATGGCTACACCTTC; CDR3aa: CASSQYGQLNYGYTF; j_gene: TRBJ1-2; d_gene: -; v_gene: TRBV3-1; abundance: few; len: 15
CDR3nt: TGTGCCAGCAGTGGAGACAACACTGAAGCTTTCTTT; CDR3aa: CASSGDNTEAFF; j_gene: TRBJ1-1; d_gene: -; v_gene: TRBV12-3/TRBV12-4; abundance: few; len: 12
CDR3nt: TGTGCCAGTAGTGTATCCCGGGACAGGGCATTGCAGTACTTC; CDR3aa: CASSVSRDRALQYF; j_gene: TRBJ2-4; d_gene: TRBD1; v_gene: TRBV2; abundance: -; len: 14
CDR3nt: TGCAGCGTGGGGGGACAGCTGGGGGTCACAGATACGCAGTATTTT; CDR3aa: CSVGGQLGVTDTQYF; j_gene: TRBJ2-3; d_gene: -; v_gene: TRBV29-1; abundance: -; len: 15
CDR3nt: TGTTCCAGCAGTTTCGGGTCTCGGGGGCAACATAGCAATCAGCCCCAGCATTTT; CDR3aa: CSSSFGSRGQHSNQPQHF; j_gene: TRBJ1-5; d_gene: -; v_gene: TRBV12-3/TRBV12-4; abundance: -; len: 18
CDR3nt: TGTGCCAGCAGCCAAGATTTCGGTGATCCCCAGTACTTC; CDR3aa: CASSQDFGDPQYF; j_gene: TRBJ2-5; d_gene: -; v_gene: TRBV3-1; abundance: few; len: 13